One T cell receptor beta chain is described in this entry. Its antigen is as yet unknown. This record belongs to a study of T cell responses to AZD1222 COVID-19 vaccine. Study results and limitations: Donors were chiefly white British, with a greater number of females, and clonal diversity was perhaps underestimated.

Sequenced by immunoSEQ multiplex PCR; TCRdb stores in-frame clones only, minus some. The data contain around 84,000 clones, about 91% of them singletons. Germline CDR1 and CDR2: SGHTA and FQGNSA. This CDR3 spans 16 amino acids. Deletions cut 3 bases from V and 1 base from J, with 12 bases between. The rearrangement uses TRBV7-2 and TRBJ2-2, with D uncertain. The sample was peripheral blood, taken on day 0 of MenACWY control vaccination. This TCR derives from an adult in good health. The CDR3 DNA follows: TGTGCCAGCAGCTTGGATCGGGCAGAGAACACCGGGGAGCTGTTTTTT. Translating it yields CASSLDRAENTGELFF.